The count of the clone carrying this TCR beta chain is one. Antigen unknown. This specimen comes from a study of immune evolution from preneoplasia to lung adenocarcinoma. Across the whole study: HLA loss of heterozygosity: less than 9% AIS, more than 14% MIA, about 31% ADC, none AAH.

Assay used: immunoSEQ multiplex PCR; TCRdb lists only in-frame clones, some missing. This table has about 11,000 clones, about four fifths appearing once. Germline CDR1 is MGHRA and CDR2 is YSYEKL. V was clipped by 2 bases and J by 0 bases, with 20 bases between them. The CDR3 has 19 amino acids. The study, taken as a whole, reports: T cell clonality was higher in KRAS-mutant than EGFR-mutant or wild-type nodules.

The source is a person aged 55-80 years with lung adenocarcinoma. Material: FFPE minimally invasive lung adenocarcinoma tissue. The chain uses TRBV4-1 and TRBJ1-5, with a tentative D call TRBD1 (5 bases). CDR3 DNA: TGCGCCAGCAGCCAATCGGACGGTGGGGCTTCATATAGCAATCAGCCCCAGCATTTT. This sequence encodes CASSQSDGGASYSNQPQHF.